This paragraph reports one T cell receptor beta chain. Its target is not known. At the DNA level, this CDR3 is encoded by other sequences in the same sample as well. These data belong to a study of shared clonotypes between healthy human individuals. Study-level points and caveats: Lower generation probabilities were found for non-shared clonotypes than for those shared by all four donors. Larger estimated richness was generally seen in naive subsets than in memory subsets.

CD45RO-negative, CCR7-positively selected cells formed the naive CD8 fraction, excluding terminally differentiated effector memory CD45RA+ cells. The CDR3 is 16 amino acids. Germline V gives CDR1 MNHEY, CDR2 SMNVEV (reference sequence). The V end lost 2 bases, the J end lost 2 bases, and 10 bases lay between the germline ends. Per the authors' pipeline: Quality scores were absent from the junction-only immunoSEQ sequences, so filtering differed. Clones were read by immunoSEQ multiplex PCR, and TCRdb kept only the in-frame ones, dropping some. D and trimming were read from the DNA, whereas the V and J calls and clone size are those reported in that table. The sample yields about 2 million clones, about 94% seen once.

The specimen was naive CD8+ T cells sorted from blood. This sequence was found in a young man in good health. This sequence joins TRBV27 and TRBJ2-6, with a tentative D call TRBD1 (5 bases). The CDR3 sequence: CASSLSPGTGANVLTF. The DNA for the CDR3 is TGTGCCAGCAGTTTAAGCCCAGGGACTGGGGCCAACGTCCTGACTTTC.